The sequence of this T cell receptor (beta chain) was determined in a study of CD8+CD57+ T cells in acquired aplastic anemia. The wider study: Sorted cells (CD4+ and CD8+) yielded DNA amounts that averaged around 3.1 ug.

There are many counts of this clonotype. Its specificity is not known. At one boundary the junction diverges from the germline segment, which might be a read error. It was genomic DNA that served as the template for profiling TCR beta VDJ and CDR3. TCRdb passed the reads through MiXCR, listing each CDR3 protein once. The sample holds some 280,000 distinct CDR3 sequences; around three fifths are singletons and the top ten take less than 9.5%. Overall study findings and caveats: Researchers report that about 28 CD8+ CDR3 sequences appeared in both patients and controls.

In germline, CDR1 is SNHLY, CDR2 FYNNEI. CDR3 length equals 12 residues. The genes are TRBV2 and TRBJ2-4; 14 bases fit TRBD2. The receptor was derived from a human donor with severe aplastic anemia or a healthy control (not recorded which). Specimen: sorted CD4+, CD8+, or CD8+CD57+ T cells (not recorded which) from PBMCs. This CDR3 reads CASSPRLAGGHF. The DNA for the CDR3 is TGTGCCAGCAGTCCCCGACTAGCGGGGGGGCACTTC. The whole variable domain, remainder taken from reference TRBV2 and TRBJ2-4, is EPEVTQTPSHQVTQMGQEVILRCVPISNHLYFYWYRQILGQKVEFLVSFYNNEISEKSEIFDDQFSVERPDGSNFTLKIRSTKLEDSAMYFCASSPRLAGGHFGAGTRLSVL.